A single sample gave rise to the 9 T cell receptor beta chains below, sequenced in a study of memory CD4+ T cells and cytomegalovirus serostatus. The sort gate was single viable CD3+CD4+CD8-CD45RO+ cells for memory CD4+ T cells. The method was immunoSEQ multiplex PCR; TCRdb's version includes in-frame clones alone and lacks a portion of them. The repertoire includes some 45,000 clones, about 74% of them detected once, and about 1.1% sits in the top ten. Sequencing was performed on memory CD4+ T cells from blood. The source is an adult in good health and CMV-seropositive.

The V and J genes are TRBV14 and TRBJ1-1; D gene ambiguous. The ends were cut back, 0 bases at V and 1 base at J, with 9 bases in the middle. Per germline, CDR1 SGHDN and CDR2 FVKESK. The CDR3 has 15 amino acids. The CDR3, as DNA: TGTGCCAGCAGCCAAGAAGGCCGACGGAACACTGAAGCTTTCTTT. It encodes CASSQEGRRNTEAFF.

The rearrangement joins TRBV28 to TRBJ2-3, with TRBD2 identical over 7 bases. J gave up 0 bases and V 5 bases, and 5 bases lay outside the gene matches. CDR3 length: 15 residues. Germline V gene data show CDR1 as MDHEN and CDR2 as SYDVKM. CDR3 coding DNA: TGTGCCAGCAGTCGAAGCGGGGCCAGCACAGATACGCAGTATTTT. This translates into CASSRSGASTDTQYF.

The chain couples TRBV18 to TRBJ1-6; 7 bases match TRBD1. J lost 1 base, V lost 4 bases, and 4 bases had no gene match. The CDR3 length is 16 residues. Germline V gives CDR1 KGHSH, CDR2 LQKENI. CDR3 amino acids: CASSQSQGSYNSPLHF. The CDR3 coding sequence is TGTGCCAGCTCACAATCACAGGGGTCCTATAATTCACCCCTCCACTTT.

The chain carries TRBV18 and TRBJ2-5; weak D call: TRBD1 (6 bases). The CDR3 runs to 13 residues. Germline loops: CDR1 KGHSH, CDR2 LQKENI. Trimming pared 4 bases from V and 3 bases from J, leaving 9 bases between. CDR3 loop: CASSRSGEETQYF. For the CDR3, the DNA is TGTGCCAGCTCACGGTCAGGGGAAGAGACCCAGTACTTC.

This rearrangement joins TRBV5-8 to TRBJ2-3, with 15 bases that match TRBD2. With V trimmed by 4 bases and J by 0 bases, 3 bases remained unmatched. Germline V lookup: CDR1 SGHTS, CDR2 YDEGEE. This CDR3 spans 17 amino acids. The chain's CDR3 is CASSPGLAGGSTDTQYF. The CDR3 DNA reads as TGTGCCAGCAGCCCGGGACTAGCGGGGGGCAGCACAGATACGCAGTATTTT.

The CDR3 here is CASSQSGDTQYF. The DNA of the CDR3 is TGTGCCAGCAGCCAGTCAGGGGATACGCAGTATTTT. This chain links TRBV11-1 with TRBJ2-3; weak D call: TRBD1 (5 bases). The CDR3 is 12 residues long. V was shortened by 5 bases and J by 6 bases, with 9 bases between the two germline ends. In germline, CDR1 is SGHAT, CDR2 FQDESV (reference sequence). Drawing the rest from reference TRBV11-1 and TRBJ2-3, the complete variable domain is EAEVAQSPRYKITEKSQAVAFWCDPISGHATLYWYRQILGQGPELLVQFQDESVVDDSQLPKDRFSAERLKGVDSTLKIQPAELGDSAMYLCASSQSGDTQYFGPGTRLTVL.

CDR3 loop: CASSSNYQPQHF. As DNA, the CDR3 is TGTGCCAGTAGCTCGAATTATCAGCCCCAGCATTTT. The rearrangement links TRBV19 to TRBJ1-5; no clear D. The ends were cut back, 6 bases at V and 5 bases at J, with 8 bases in the middle. The CDR3 has 12 residues. CDR1 and CDR2 from the germline V gene are LNHDA and SQIVND (reference sequence).

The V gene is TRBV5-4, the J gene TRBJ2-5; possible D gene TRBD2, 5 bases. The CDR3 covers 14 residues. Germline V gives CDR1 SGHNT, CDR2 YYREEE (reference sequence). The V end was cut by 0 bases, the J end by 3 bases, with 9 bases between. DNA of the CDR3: TGTGCCAGCAGCTTGGATCCGGAGGAAGAGACCCAGTACTTC. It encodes CASSLDPEEETQYF.

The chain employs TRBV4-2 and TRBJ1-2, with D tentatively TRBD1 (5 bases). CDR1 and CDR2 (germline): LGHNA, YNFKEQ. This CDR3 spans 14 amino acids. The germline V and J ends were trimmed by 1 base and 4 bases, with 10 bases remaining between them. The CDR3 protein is CASSQANRLYGYTF. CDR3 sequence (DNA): TGTGCCAGCAGCCAAGCCAACAGGCTCTATGGCTACACCTTC.